The next 3 T cell receptor beta chains were all read from a single sample in a study of cytomegalovirus exposure and HLA in healthy donors. This PCR relied on a set of 60 Vbeta primers and 13 Jbeta primers. Measured with immunoSEQ multiplex PCR; TCRdb has only the in-frame clones, and not every one. The sample includes approximately 190,000 clones, around 80% of them seen just once. Sequenced sample: PBMCs. The receptors stem from a man aged 35-49 years in good health and CMV-seropositive.

V and J are TRBV19 and TRBJ1-2, with no clear D. The CDR3 covers 13 residues. The V end lost 3 bases, the J end lost 4 bases, and 9 bases lay between the germline ends. Germline V gene sequence: CDR1 LNHDA, CDR2 SQIVND (reference sequence). This chain's CDR3 is CASSILTSYGYTF. DNA of the CDR3: TGTGCCAGTAGTATTCTGACATCCTATGGCTACACCTTC.

This clone was recorded only once. The CDR3 loop reads CASSRQGRQETQYF. Written as DNA, the CDR3 is TGTGCCAGCAGCCGACAGGGGCGGCAAGAGACCCAGTACTTC. V gene TRBV2 combines with J gene TRBJ2-5; 8 bases are shared with TRBD1. The V and J ends lost 6 bases and 2 bases, in that order; junction bases with no gene match: 5. Per germline, CDR1 SNHLY and CDR2 FYNNEI. CDR3 length: 14 amino acids. Looking up the rest from reference TRBV2 and TRBJ2-5 gives the full variable domain: EPEVTQTPSHQVTQMGQEVILRCVPISNHLYFYWYRQILGQKVEFLVSFYNNEISEKSEIFDDQFSVERPDGSNFTLKIRSTKLEDSAMYFCASSRQGRQETQYFGPGTRLLVL.

The chain links TRBV4-2 to TRBJ2-7, with D perhaps TRBD2 (5 bases). Trimming took off 6 bases at V and 7 bases at J, with 16 bases between the two ends. From germline, CDR1 is LGHNA and CDR2 YNFKEQ. The CDR3 spans 13 residues. The DNA for the CDR3 is TGTGCCAGCAGTCCACTAGGCCCCGAGGAGCAGTACTTC. Protein product: CASSPLGPEEQYF.